These 8 T cell receptor beta chains came from one sample sequenced in a study of T cell repertoires in cytomegalovirus infection. TCRdb used MiXCR to reprocess the reads, holding one entry per CDR3 protein. The sample holds 150,000 to 200,000 distinct CDR3 sequences; roughly a fifth are singletons and the top ten take 2.5% to 3%. The sample consisted of PBMCs. Every receptor here comes from a human donor in good health (CMV status not recorded). Some clones in this sample may be carry-over from other donors' samples.

In its sample, this clonotype was seen many times. The V call is TRBV9, the J call TRBJ2-1; D is perhaps TRBD2 (6 bases). The V and J ends lost 0 bases and 0 bases respectively, with 7 bases between them. Germline V lookup: CDR1 SGDLS, CDR2 YYNGEE. This CDR3 region has 15 residues. DNA for the CDR3: TGTGCCAGCAGCGTAGCACTAGCCTCCTACAATGAGCAGTTCTTC. Its translation is CASSVALASYNEQFF.

This clonotype was found a few times. The rearrangement links TRBV29-1 to TRBJ1-4; tentatively, D is TRBD1 (5 bases). The V and J ends lost 3 bases and 7 bases respectively, with 15 bases between them. The CDR3 has 14 amino acids. Germline assignment: CDR1 SQVTM and CDR2 ANQGSEA. CDR3 sequence: CSVDPAGRSEKLFF. CDR3 DNA: TGCAGCGTTGACCCCGCGGGGCGGAGTGAAAAACTGTTTTTT.

In its sample, this clonotype was seen many times. CDR3 sequence: CASSFAGTGAGYEQYF. In nucleotides, the CDR3 is TGTGCCAGCAGCTTCGCCGGGACAGGGGCCGGCTACGAGCAGTACTTC. The chain carries TRBV7-2 and TRBJ2-7; 10 positions agree with TRBD1. With 3 bases clipped from V and 3 bases from J, the junction kept 8 bases outside the gene matches. This CDR3 contains 16 residues. Germline lookup yields CDR1 SGHTA and CDR2 FQGNSA.

The gene calls are TRBV4-1 and TRBJ1-1; perhaps TRBD1 as D (6 bases). The CDR3 runs to 17 residues. V lost 5 bases and J lost 0, with 19 bases in between. In germline, CDR1 is MGHRA, CDR2 YSYEKL. This chain's CDR3 is CASSYWGGAIMNTEAFF. CDR3 coding DNA: TGCGCCAGCAGCTATTGGGGGGGGGCCATAATGAACACTGAAGCTTTCTTT.

This clonotype was found a few times. This sequence joins TRBV29-1 and TRBJ2-2, with TRBD2 as a possible D gene (5 bases). The V end was cut by 5 bases, the J end by 5 bases, with 9 bases between. The CDR3 has 12 residues. Looked up from germline, CDR1 is SQVTM and CDR2 is ANQGSEA. CDR3: CSVWRRTGELFF. As DNA, the CDR3 is TGCAGCGTTTGGAGGCGTACCGGGGAGCTGTTTTTT.

The gene calls are TRBV6-2 or TRBV6-3 and TRBJ2-7; 8 bases align to TRBD2. Germline CDR1 reads MNHEY; CDR2 reads SVGEGT. There are 13 residues in the CDR3. V lost 7 bases, J lost 2 bases, and 4 bases stayed unmatched. The CDR3 DNA follows: TGTGCCAGCACCCCGGGACTAGCCTACGAGCAGTACTTC. Its protein is CASTPGLAYEQYF.

This clonotype showed up many times. V gene TRBV7-2 combines with J gene TRBJ2-3; D remains unclear. The CDR3 runs 14 residues. Germline CDR1 SGHTA, CDR2 FQGNSA. V shed 0 bases and J shed 4 bases, with 8 bases lying between them. The CDR3 region has the DNA TGTGCCAGCAGCTTAGCGGCATTACCAGATACGCAGTATTTT. It specifies CASSLAALPDTQYF.

The chain employs TRBV5-6 and TRBJ2-1, with 9 positions matching TRBD2. Germline V gives CDR1 SGHDT, CDR2 YYEEEE. The CDR3 covers 16 residues. V lost 1 base and J lost 7; bases outside the gene matches: 9. The CDR3 sequence is CASSLYGTSLINEQFF. CDR3 nucleotide sequence: TGTGCCAGCAGCTTGTACGGGACTAGCCTAATAAATGAGCAGTTCTTC. The full variable domain, its missing parts supplied by reference TRBV5-6 and TRBJ2-1, is DAGVTQSPTHLIKTRGQQVTLRCSPKSGHDTVSWYQQALGQGPQFIFQYYEEEERQRGNFPDRFSGHQFPNYSSELNVNALLLGDSALYLCASSLYGTSLINEQFFGPGTRLTVL.